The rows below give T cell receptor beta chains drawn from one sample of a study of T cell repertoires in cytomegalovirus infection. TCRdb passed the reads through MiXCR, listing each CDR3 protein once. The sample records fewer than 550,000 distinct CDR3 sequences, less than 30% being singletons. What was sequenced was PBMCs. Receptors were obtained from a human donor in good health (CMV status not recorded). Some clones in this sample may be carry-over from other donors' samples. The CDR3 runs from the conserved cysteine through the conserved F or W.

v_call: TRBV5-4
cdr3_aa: CASSLGGQGDYEQYF

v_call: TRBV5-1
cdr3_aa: CASSHPGTEAFF

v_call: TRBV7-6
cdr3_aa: CASSPRSRGPADTQYF

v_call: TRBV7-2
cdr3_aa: CASSRRLDNYGYTF

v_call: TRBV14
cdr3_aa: CASSQDNVLDTQYF

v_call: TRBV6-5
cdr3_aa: CASSRRQGVTNTEAFF

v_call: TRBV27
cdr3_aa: CASRAASESSYNEQFF

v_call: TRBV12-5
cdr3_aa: CASGFSDTQYF

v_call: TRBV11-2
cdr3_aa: CASSRTRTYYNEQFF

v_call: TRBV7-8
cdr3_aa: CASSLRGEEPQHF

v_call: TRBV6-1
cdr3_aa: CASKLWWDEKLFF

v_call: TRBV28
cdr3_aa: CASSFGENEQFF

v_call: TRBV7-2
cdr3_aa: CASSYGPGKYF

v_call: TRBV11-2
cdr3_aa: CASSRASGMGETQYF

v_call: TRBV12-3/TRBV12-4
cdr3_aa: CASSLGGVAGGLDEQFF

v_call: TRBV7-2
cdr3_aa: CASSLRLAGDTQYF

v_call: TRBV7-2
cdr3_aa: CASSAGTWSEKLFF

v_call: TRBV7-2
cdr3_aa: CASSFGDRFSGNTIYF